A single sample gave rise to the 10 T cell receptor beta chains below, sequenced in a study of T cells after somatic rescue of genetic block. Produced via immunoSEQ multiplex PCR; TCRdb's table is partial and in-frame only. The sample contains roughly 15,000 clones, approximately 70% of which appear only once. The sequenced sample consisted of peripheral blood mononuclear cells (PBMCs). The receptors come from a boy younger than 18.

The chain joins TRBV6-1 to TRBJ1-4, with D perhaps matching TRBD1 (6 bases). This CDR3 region has 16 residues. The germline CDR1 and CDR2 sequences are MNHNS and SASEGT. Trimming removed 1 base from V and 7 bases from J, with 16 bases in between. CDR3 in DNA: TGTGCCAGCAGTGAAGGAGGAACAGGGAGGGGTGAAAAACTGTTTTTT. Translated, it gives CASSEGGTGRGEKLFF.

The chain combines TRBV14 with TRBJ2-1; TRBD2 matches at 15 bases. The J segment lost 9 bases and the V segment lost 4 bases, leaving 7 bases of the junction unmatched. The V gene's germline CDR1 is SGHDN and CDR2 FVKESK. CDR3 length: 16 amino acids. DNA of the CDR3: TGTGCCAGCAGCCGAGGACTAGCGGGAGGGAGGGTTGAGCAGTTCTTC. Its translation: CASSRGLAGGRVEQFF.

The count of this clone is one. The V and J genes are TRBV25-1 and TRBJ1-4; the D gene is possibly TRBD1 (5 bases). V dropped 6 bases and J dropped 4 bases, with 9 bases sitting between them. This CDR3 region has 13 residues. Germline CDR1 reads MGHDK; CDR2 reads SYGVNS. The CDR3 coding sequence is TGTGCCAGCAGGGGACGCAGTAATGAAAAACTGTTTTTT. Translating it yields CASRGRSNEKLFF.

The chain carries TRBV19 and TRBJ2-2; D is ambiguous. The V end lost 3 bases, the J end lost 4 bases, and 9 bases lay between the germline ends. Germline V gene sequence: CDR1 LNHDA, CDR2 SQIVND (reference sequence). The CDR3 has 14 residues. The CDR3 sequence is CASSIAHLTGELFF. The CDR3 nucleotides read TGTGCCAGTAGTATTGCGCACCTCACCGGGGAGCTGTTTTTT.

This clone has just a few counts. The chain combines TRBV5-5 with TRBJ1-3, with no clear D. From germline, CDR1 is SGHKS and CDR2 YYEKEE (reference sequence). V was trimmed by 1 base and J by 0 bases, leaving 8 bases between them. This CDR3 has 15 residues. Here the CDR3 reads CASSLRPSSGNTIYF. The DNA for the CDR3 is TGTGCCAGCAGCTTGCGTCCCAGCTCTGGAAACACCATATATTTT.

In this sample, this clone turned up once. The genes are TRBV9 and TRBJ1-1, with D unclear. V gave up 1 base and J gave up 6 bases, with 16 bases separating them. The germline V gene encodes CDR1 SGDLS and CDR2 YYNGEE. CDR3 length equals 15 residues. The CDR3 is CASSVRGTPNSEAFF. Written as DNA, the CDR3 is TGTGCCAGCAGCGTAAGAGGAACCCCAAACTCTGAAGCTTTCTTT.

This clone occurred a few times. This rearrangement joins TRBV7-3 to TRBJ2-1, with TRBD1 identical over 10 bases. V dropped 5 bases and J dropped 6; count of bases not matched to a gene: 1. The CDR3 covers 13 residues. Germline V lookup: CDR1 SGHTA, CDR2 FQGTGA. The DNA of the CDR3 is TGTGCCAGCAGCCGGACAGGGGGCAATGAGCAGTTCTTC. It specifies CASSRTGGNEQFF.

This clone has only one observation. The chain recombines TRBV29-1 with TRBJ1-2, with D uncertain. Germline CDR1 reads SQVTM; CDR2 reads ANQGSEA. The CDR3 sequence is 12 residues long. V was pared by 5 bases and J by 4 bases, with 11 bases between. CDR3 coding DNA: TGCAGCGTTAGATTGAGTCTCTATGGCTACACCTTC. This encodes CSVRLSLYGYTF.

The rearrangement links TRBV27 to TRBJ2-7; tentatively, D is TRBD1 (5 bases). This CDR3 has 14 amino acids. The V end lost 2 bases, the J end lost 7 bases, and 15 bases lay between the germline ends. The germline CDR1 and CDR2 sequences are MNHEY and SMNVEV (reference sequence). The CDR3 nucleotides are TGTGCCAGCAGTTTAGGACACGGACAAAGGGAGCAGTACTTC. This sequence encodes CASSLGHGQREQYF.

This clone is a singleton in its sample. This chain uses TRBV5-1 with TRBJ2-1, with a tentative D call TRBD2 (6 bases). The V gene's germline CDR1 is SGHRS and CDR2 YFSETQ. The CDR3 consists of 14 residues. The germline V and J ends were trimmed by 2 bases and 5 bases, with 11 bases remaining between them. The CDR3 DNA follows: TGCGCCAGCAGCTTCGGGGGATTCGACAATGAGCAGTTCTTC. Translation: CASSFGGFDNEQFF. Combining the CDR3 with reference TRBV5-1 and TRBJ2-1 gives the whole variable domain KAGVTQTPRYLIKTRGQQVTLSCSPISGHRSVSWYQQTPGQGLQFLFEYFSETQRNKGNFPGRFSGRQFSNSRSEMNVSTLELGDSALYLCASSFGGFDNEQFFGPGTRLTVL.